The 8 T cell receptor beta chains reported below all come from one sample, sequenced in a study of blood T cell repertoires in COVID-19. This table comes from immunoSEQ multiplex PCR, and its TCRdb copy is limited to in-frame clones, with some not included. The table records some 50,000 clones, about 90% of them present only once. Specimen: peripheral blood. Source of these receptors: a man aged 70 or older with active COVID-19.

The gene calls are TRBV15 and TRBJ2-1; the D gene is possibly TRBD2 (6 bases). The CDR3 length is 14 residues. Germline assignment: CDR1 LNHNV and CDR2 YYDKDF (reference sequence). Trimming pared 6 bases from V and 0 bases from J, leaving 9 bases between. CDR3 DNA sequence: TGTGCCACCAGTGGAGGGGCCTCCTACAATGAGCAGTTCTTC. Amino acids: CATSGGASYNEQFF.

The chain has TRBV10-3 and TRBJ2-1; 12 nucleotides line up with TRBD2. V trimming: 5 bases; J trimming: 4 bases; junction bases outside the gene matches: 3. This CDR3 contains 15 residues. The germline CDR1 and CDR2 sequences are ENHRY and SYGVKD. The DNA for the CDR3 is TGTGCCATCAGTTCTAGCGGGGGGGATTACAATGAGCAGTTCTTC. Residues: CAISSSGGDYNEQFF.

This chain's CDR3 is CASSIDQTGQFEAFF. In nucleotides, the CDR3 is TGTGCCAGTAGTATAGATCAGACGGGACAGTTTGAAGCTTTCTTT. This sequence joins TRBV19 and TRBJ1-1, with 7 bases lining up with TRBD1. Germline lookup yields CDR1 LNHDA and CDR2 SQIVND (reference sequence). V shed 0 bases and J 7 bases; nucleotides not matched to a gene: 8. The CDR3 loop spans 15 amino acids.

This CDR3 reads CASKTRQERGPAFF. As DNA, the CDR3 is TGTGCCAGCAAGACCAGACAGGAAAGGGGACCAGCTTTCTTT. The chain has TRBV2 and TRBJ1-1; possible D gene TRBD1, 6 bases. The V gene's germline CDR1 is SNHLY and CDR2 FYNNEI. This CDR3 is built from 14 residues. Deletions cut 7 bases from V and 10 bases from J, with 22 bases between.

This chain links TRBV5-5 with TRBJ2-7; TRBD2 matches at 8 bases. Per germline, CDR1 SGHKS and CDR2 YYEKEE (reference sequence). Trimming removed 2 bases from V and 3 bases from J; junction bases left unmatched: 4. The CDR3 is made up of 14 amino acids. CDR3 amino acids: CASSFGGGSYEQYF. The CDR3 bases are TGTGCCAGCAGCTTCGGGGGGGGAAGCTACGAGCAGTACTTC.

V is TRBV6-2 or TRBV6-3 and J is TRBJ2-7; 8 nucleotides match TRBD1. The V gene's germline CDR1 is MNHEY and CDR2 SVGEGT. V gave up 6 bases and J gave up 0 bases; unmatched junction bases: 16. This CDR3 has 18 residues. The CDR3 loop is CASSRTDRAALSSYEQYF. In DNA form, the CDR3 reads TGTGCCAGCAGCCGGACGGACAGGGCAGCTTTGAGCTCCTACGAGCAGTACTTC.

This clone was detected only once. The CDR3 region is CASGTGSNTGELFF. The DNA of the CDR3 is TGCGCCAGCGGGACAGGGTCGAACACCGGGGAGCTGTTTTTT. This chain joins TRBV5-1 and TRBJ2-2; 9 bases are shared with TRBD1. This CDR3 has 14 amino acids. Losses at the gene ends were 7 bases for V and 0 bases for J; bases not matched to a gene: 1. Germline V gene data show CDR1 as SGHRS and CDR2 as YFSETQ.

The chain joins TRBV6-5 to TRBJ2-1; 7 bases map to TRBD1. The CDR3 contains 14 residues. The junction had 10 bases not matched to a gene; V was cut back by 6 bases and J by 8 bases. CDR1 is MNHEY, CDR2 SVGAGI, per germline. CDR3 DNA: TGTGCCAGCAGCCTGGGACAGTCCAAGTATGAGCAGTTCTTC. Protein: CASSLGQSKYEQFF.